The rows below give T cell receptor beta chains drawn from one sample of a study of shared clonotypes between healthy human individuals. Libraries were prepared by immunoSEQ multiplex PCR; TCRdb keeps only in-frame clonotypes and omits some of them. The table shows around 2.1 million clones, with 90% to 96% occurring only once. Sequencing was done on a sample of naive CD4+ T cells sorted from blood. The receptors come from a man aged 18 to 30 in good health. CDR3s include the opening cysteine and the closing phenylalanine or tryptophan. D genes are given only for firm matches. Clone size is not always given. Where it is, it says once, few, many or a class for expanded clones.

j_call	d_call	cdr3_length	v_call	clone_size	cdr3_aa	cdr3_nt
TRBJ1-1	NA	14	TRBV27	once	CASSGSRPNTEAFF	TGTGCCAGCAGTGGCTCGAGACCGAACACTGAAGCTTTCTTT
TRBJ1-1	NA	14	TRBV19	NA	CASSIRGAGTEAFF	TGTGCCAGTAGTATCCGGGGGGCTGGCACTGAAGCTTTCTTT
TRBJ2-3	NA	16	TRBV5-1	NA	CASSSTGASSTDTQYF	TGCGCCAGCAGCTCAACCGGGGCATCTAGCACAGATACGCAGTATTTT
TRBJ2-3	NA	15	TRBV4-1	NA	CASSQVGLRTDTQYF	TGCGCCAGCAGCCAAGTCGGATTACGCACAGATACGCAGTATTTT
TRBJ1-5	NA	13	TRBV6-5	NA	CASRRTIHQPQHF	TGTGCCAGCAGGAGGACAATCCATCAGCCCCAGCATTTT
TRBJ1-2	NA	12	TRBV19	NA	CASSRAGYGYTF	TGTGCCAGTAGTCGGGCGGGGTATGGCTACACCTTC
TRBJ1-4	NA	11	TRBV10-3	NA	CATSTGEKLFF	TGTGCCACGAGCACGGGTGAAAAACTGTTTTTT
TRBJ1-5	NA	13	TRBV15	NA	CATSRDQAASQHF	TGTGCCACCAGCAGAGACCAGGCGGCGTCCCAGCATTTT
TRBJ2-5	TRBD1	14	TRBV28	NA	CASSSGGAGETQYF	TGTGCCAGCAGTTCAGGGGGCGCAGGGGAGACCCAGTACTTC
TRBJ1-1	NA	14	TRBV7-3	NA	CASSLGLDSTEAFF	TGTGCCAGCAGCTTAGGCCTCGATAGCACTGAAGCTTTCTTT
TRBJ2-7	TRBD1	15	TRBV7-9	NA	CASSLGQGANEKQYF	TGTGCCAGCAGCTTAGGTCAGGGGGCCAATGAGAAGCAGTACTTC
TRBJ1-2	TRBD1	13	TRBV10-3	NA	CAIGGQGDYGYTF	TGTGCCATCGGGGGACAGGGGGACTATGGCTACACCTTC
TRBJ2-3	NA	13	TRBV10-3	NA	CATTDGLPDTQYF	TGTGCCACTACCGATGGGCTTCCAGATACGCAGTATTTT
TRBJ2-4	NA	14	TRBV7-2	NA	CASSLARLIDIQYF	TGTGCCAGCAGCTTAGCCCGTCTAATAGACATTCAGTACTTC
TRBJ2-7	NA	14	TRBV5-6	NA	CASSLARTTYEQYF	TGTGCCAGCAGCTTGGCCCGCACTACCTACGAGCAGTACTTC
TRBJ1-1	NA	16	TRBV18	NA	CASSPPGLGGGTEAFF	TGTGCCAGCTCACCACCTGGGTTGGGCGGGGGCACTGAAGCTTTCTTT
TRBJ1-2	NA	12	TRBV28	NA	CASSPQIYGYTF	TGTGCCAGCAGTCCCCAGATTTATGGCTACACCTTC
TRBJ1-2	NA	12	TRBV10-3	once	CAISERVGGYTF	TGTGCCATCAGTGAGAGGGTAGGTGGCTACACCTTC
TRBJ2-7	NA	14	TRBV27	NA	CASSWSGTALEQYF	TGTGCCAGCAGTTGGTCCGGGACCGCCCTCGAGCAGTACTTC
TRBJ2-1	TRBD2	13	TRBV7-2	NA	CASSLLSGSEQFF	TGTGCCAGCAGCTTATTAAGCGGGAGTGAGCAGTTCTTC
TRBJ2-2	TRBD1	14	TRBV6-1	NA	CASSPGGYTGELFF	TGTGCCAGCAGCCCAGGGGGCTACACCGGGGAGCTGTTTTTT
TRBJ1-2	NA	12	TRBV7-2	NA	CASSLVSYGYTF	TGTGCCAGCAGCTTAGTGTCCTATGGCTACACCTTC
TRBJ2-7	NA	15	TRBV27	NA	CASSLGAGPSYEQYF	TGTGCCAGCAGTTTAGGGGCAGGGCCCTCCTACGAGCAGTACTTC
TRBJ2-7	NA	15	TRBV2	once	CASSEEGGPAYEQYF	TGTGCCAGCAGTGAAGAGGGCGGCCCGGCCTACGAGCAGTACTTC
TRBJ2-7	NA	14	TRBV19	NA	CASSNPSGFNEQYF	TGTGCCAGTAGTAACCCCTCAGGGTTCAACGAGCAGTACTTC
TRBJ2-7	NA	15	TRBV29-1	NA	CSVGSSLFGLGEQYF	TGCAGCGTTGGCTCTTCATTATTCGGTTTGGGGGAGCAGTACTTC
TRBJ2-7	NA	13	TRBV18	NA	CASSPRSPYEQYF	TGTGCCAGCTCACCTCGGAGTCCCTACGAGCAGTACTTC
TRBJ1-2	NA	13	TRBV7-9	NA	CASSPNGDRGYTF	TGTGCCAGCAGCCCAAACGGGGATCGTGGCTACACCTTC
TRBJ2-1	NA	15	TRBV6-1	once	CASSEPGSRGNEQFF	TGTGCCAGCAGTGAACCTGGTAGCCGGGGTAATGAGCAGTTCTTC
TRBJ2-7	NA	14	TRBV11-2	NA	CASSLVPTRYEQYF	TGTGCCAGCAGCTTAGTACCTACGCGGTACGAGCAGTACTTC
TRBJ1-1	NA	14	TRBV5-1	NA	CASSLSQGNTEAFF	TGCGCCAGCAGCCTGTCTCAGGGGAACACTGAAGCTTTCTTT
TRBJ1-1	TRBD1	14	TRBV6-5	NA	CASSYRTGNTEAFF	TGTGCCAGCAGTTACCGGACAGGGAACACTGAAGCTTTCTTT
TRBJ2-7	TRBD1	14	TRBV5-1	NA	CASSQGTGIYEQYF	TGCGCCAGCAGCCAGGGGACAGGTATCTACGAGCAGTACTTC
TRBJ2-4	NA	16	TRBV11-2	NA	CASSLFPGLAKNIQYF	TGTGCCAGCAGCTTATTTCCAGGACTAGCCAAAAACATTCAGTACTTC
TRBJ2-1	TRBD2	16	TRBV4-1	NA	CASSQQLTSGRTEQFF	TGCGCCAGCAGCCAGCAGTTGACTAGCGGGAGGACCGAGCAGTTCTTC
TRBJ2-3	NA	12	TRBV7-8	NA	CASSWVTDTQYF	TGTGCCAGCAGCTGGGTTACAGATACGCAGTATTTT
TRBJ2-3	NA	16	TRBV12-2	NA	CASPSCRTGGEHTQYF	TGTGCAAGTCCCTCCTGCCGGACAGGAGGGGAGCATACGCAGTATTTT
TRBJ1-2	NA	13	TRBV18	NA	CASSQGGSYGYTF	TGTGCCAGCTCACAAGGGGGATCCTATGGCTACACCTTC
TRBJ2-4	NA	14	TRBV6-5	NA	CASSSSGTINIQYF	TGTGCCAGCAGTTCGTCAGGGACAATAAACATTCAGTACTTC
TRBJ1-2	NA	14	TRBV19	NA	CASFDSEINYGYTF	TGTGCCAGCTTCGACAGCGAGATTAACTATGGCTACACCTTC
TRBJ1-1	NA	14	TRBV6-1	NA	CASNRGTSHTEAFF	TGTGCCAGCAATAGAGGGACTTCCCACACTGAAGCTTTCTTT
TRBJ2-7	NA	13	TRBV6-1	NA	CASLLLGGREQYF	TGTGCCAGCTTACTGCTGGGGGGCAGGGAGCAGTACTTC
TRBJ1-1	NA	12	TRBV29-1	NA	CSVDPGGTEAFF	TGCAGCGTTGATCCGGGCGGCACTGAAGCTTTCTTT
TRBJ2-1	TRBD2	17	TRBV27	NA	CASSWRAGLAGVNEQFF	TGTGCCAGCAGTTGGAGAGCAGGTCTAGCGGGGGTTAATGAGCAGTTCTTC
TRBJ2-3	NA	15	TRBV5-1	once	CASSLAGRGGDTQYF	TGCGCCAGCAGCTTGGCCGGTCGAGGGGGAGATACGCAGTATTTT
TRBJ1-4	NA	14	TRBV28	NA	CASSPRQLGEKLFF	TGTGCCAGCAGTCCCCGGCAGCTGGGAGAAAAACTGTTTTTT
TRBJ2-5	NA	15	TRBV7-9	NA	CASSDFLGKGETQYF	TGTGCCAGCAGCGATTTCCTGGGGAAGGGGGAGACCCAGTACTTC
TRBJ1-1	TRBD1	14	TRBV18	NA	CASSPRDSDTEAFF	TGTGCCAGCTCACCCCGGGACAGCGACACTGAAGCTTTCTTT
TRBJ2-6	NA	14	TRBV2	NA	CASTRDSGANVLTF	TGTGCCAGCACCCGGGACTCTGGGGCCAACGTCCTGACTTTC
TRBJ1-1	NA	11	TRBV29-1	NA	CSGHMGVEAFF	TGCAGCGGCCACATGGGGGTTGAAGCTTTCTTT
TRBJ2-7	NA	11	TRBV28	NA	CASRRTYEQYF	TGTGCCAGCAGGAGGACCTACGAGCAGTACTTC
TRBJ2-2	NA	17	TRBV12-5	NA	CASGLVLGSGNTGELFF	TGTGCTAGTGGTTTGGTCTTGGGGAGCGGAAACACCGGGGAGCTGTTTTTT
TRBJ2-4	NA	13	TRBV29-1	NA	CSAVGVGQNIQYF	TGCAGCGCCGTTGGGGTGGGCCAAAACATTCAGTACTTC
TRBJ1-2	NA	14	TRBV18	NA	CASSPSEVSIGYTF	TGTGCCAGCTCACCAAGTGAGGTGTCGATCGGCTACACCTTC
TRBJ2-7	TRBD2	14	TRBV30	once	CAWSPTSGTYEQYF	TGTGCCTGGTCTCCTACTAGCGGAACATACGAGCAGTACTTC
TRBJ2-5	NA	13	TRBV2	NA	CASSVKVGETQYF	TGTGCCAGCAGTGTTAAAGTTGGGGAGACCCAGTACTTC